Each of the 17 T cell receptor beta chains below was sequenced from the same sample in a study of metastatic and nonmetastatic thyroid tumors (TCRdb year 2020). Library generation was performed with PCR. Reads for this sample came from an Illumina HiSeq 4000. The raw public reads went through TCRdb reprocessing: fastp at Q25, MiXCR clone calling, in-frame beta chains kept. This sample is represented by about 15,000 clones; 25% to 35% of them were singletons. Jointly, the top ten make up around an eighth of the sample. No treatment had been received by any patient before thyroid surgery. Sequenced: tumor tissue. These receptors originate from a male donor with papillary thyroid cancer or a benign thyroid nodule (not recorded which). Some clones in this sample may be carry-over from other donors' samples.

Relative to its sample, this clone is medium-sized. V usage is TRBV15 and J usage is TRBJ2-5, with D perhaps assigned TRBD1 or TRBD2 (5 bases each). The CDR3 covers 12 residues. CDR1 and CDR2 from the germline V gene are LNHNV and YYDKDF (reference sequence). The V gene lost 4 bases and the J gene lost 7 bases, with 10 bases spanning the gap. This CDR3 is CATSIGGGTQYF. DNA for the CDR3: TGTGCCACCAGCATAGGTGGGGGGACCCAGTACTTC.

The chain joins TRBV2 to TRBJ2-7, with D perhaps TRBD2 (5 bases). The V and J ends lost 7 bases and 4 bases respectively, with 20 bases between them. Germline V gives CDR1 SNHLY, CDR2 FYNNEI. This CDR3 spans 15 amino acids. For the CDR3, the DNA is TGTGCCAGCATTTCGAGTGGGCGGGCCAGGTACGAGCAGTACTTC. It is translated as CASISSGRARYEQYF. The full variable domain, its missing parts supplied by reference TRBV2 and TRBJ2-7, is EPEVTQTPSHQVTQMGQEVILRCVPISNHLYFYWYRQILGQKVEFLVSFYNNEISEKSEIFDDQFSVERPDGSNFTLKIRSTKLEDSAMYFCASISSGRARYEQYFGPGTRLTVT.

V usage is TRBV20-1 and J usage is TRBJ1-1, with no clear D. Germline V gives CDR1 DFQATT, CDR2 SNEGSKA (reference sequence). CDR3 size: 13 residues. Between the trimmed V and J ends, which lost 3 bases and 10 bases, there was a span of 18 bases. CDR3 loop: CSARAEAGLRAFF. In DNA, the CDR3 is TGCAGTGCTAGGGCCGAGGCAGGATTGCGAGCTTTCTTT.

The genes are TRBV30 and TRBJ1-1, with a possible D match to TRBD1 (6 bases). CDR1 is GTSNPN and CDR2 is SVGIG in the germline V gene (reference sequence). The CDR3 covers 13 residues. This CDR3 reads CVRGRVGSTEAFF. The CDR3 DNA sequence: TGTGTCAGGGGCCGGGTGGGGAGCACTGAAGCTTTCTTT.

This clone was counted a few times. The rearrangement uses TRBV6-1 and TRBJ1-5, with D unresolved. The CDR3 runs 13 residues. Per germline, CDR1 MNHNS and CDR2 SASEGT. V shed 5 bases and J shed 3 bases, with 8 bases lying between them. The CDR3 is CASSSVPNQPQHF. CDR3 coding DNA: TGTGCCAGCAGTTCTGTCCCCAATCAGCCCCAGCATTTT.

Here the CDR3 reads CASSEDDSSGNTIYF. The CDR3 region has the DNA TGTGCCAGCAGTGAGGATGATAGCTCTGGAAACACCATATATTTT. The rearrangement joins TRBV6-1 to TRBJ1-3; D is undetermined. V was clipped by 3 bases and J by 0 bases, with 9 bases between them. CDR1 and CDR2 from the germline V gene are MNHNS and SASEGT. There are 15 residues in the CDR3.

The chain joins TRBV20-1 to TRBJ2-3, with 7 positions matching TRBD2. The CDR3 loop spans 16 amino acids. Germline CDR1 is DFQATT and CDR2 is SNEGSKA (reference sequence). V dropped 1 base and J dropped 1; count of bases not matched to a gene: 8. Written as DNA, the CDR3 is TGCAGTGCTAGAGTCAGGCTAGCGGAAGGCACAGATACGCAGTATTTT. Its translation is CSARVRLAEGTDTQYF.

At least ten counts were recorded for this clone. The chain is built from TRBV30 and TRBJ2-3; no firm D call. V shed 0 bases and J shed 1 base, with 17 bases lying between them. Germline V gene lookup returns CDR1 GTSNPN and CDR2 SVGIG (reference sequence). The CDR3 has 17 residues. The CDR3 DNA sequence: TGTGCCTGGAGTGTACGCCGAGTCATCCGACGCACAGATACGCAGTATTTT. This gives the protein CAWSVRRVIRRTDTQYF.

This clone was found many times. The CDR3 spells CASSLAYNEQFF. The CDR3 bases are TGTGCCAGCAGCTTAGCTTACAATGAGCAGTTCTTC. This chain links TRBV11-3 with TRBJ2-1; D gene ambiguous. The CDR3 runs to 12 residues. The germline V gene has CDR1 SGHNT and CDR2 YENEEA. Between the trimmed V and J ends, which lost 1 base and 4 bases, there was a span of 2 bases.

This clone was found a few times. The V gene is TRBV6-5, the J gene TRBJ1-6; TRBD1 might be the D (5 bases). Germline V CDR1 and CDR2: MNHEY, SVGAGI. CDR3 length: 17 residues. V dropped 4 bases and J dropped 5 bases, with 18 bases sitting between them. CDR3 nucleotides: TGTGCCAGCAGTTTCTCCTTGGAGGGGCCTAATAATTCACCCCTCCACTTT. It encodes CASSFSLEGPNNSPLHF.

In regard to this clone: The junction shows a germline mismatch at one end, possibly a read error. J is TRBJ2-2 and V is TRBV7-8; TRBD2 matches at 7 bases. This CDR3 is built from 16 residues. Germline CDR1 is SGHVS and CDR2 is FQNEAQ. The CDR3 here is CASSLAPREGTGELSF. Written as DNA, the CDR3 is TGTGCCAGCAGCTTAGCGCCCAGGGAGGGCACCGGGGAGCTGTCTTTT.

This clone is medium-sized within its sample. This sequence joins TRBV11-2 and TRBJ2-1, with 13 bases aligning to TRBD2. CDR1 is SGHAT, CDR2 FQNNGV, per germline. The V and J ends lost 4 bases and 8 bases, in that order; junction bases with no gene match: 8. The length of the CDR3 is 16 residues. CDR3 nucleotide sequence: TGTGCCAGCAGCTCGCAACTAGCGGGAGGGCCCCATGAGCAGTTCTTC. It translates to CASSSQLAGGPHEQFF.

A word on this clone: Different DNA sequences within this sample yield the same CDR3. The V and J genes are TRBV5-1 and TRBJ2-3, with a possible D match to TRBD1 (5 bases). Germline assignment: CDR1 SGHRS and CDR2 YFSETQ. The CDR3 is made up of 17 amino acids. V was clipped by 1 base and J by 3 bases, with 18 bases between them. CDR3 nucleotides: TGCGCCAGCAGCTTGCGAAGGGGCCAGAGTTCGACAGATACGCAGTATTTT. Translated: CASSLRRGQSSTDTQYF.

This chain connects TRBV9 to TRBJ2-2, with unresolved D. This CDR3 region has 14 residues. Trimming pared 0 bases from V and 5 bases from J, leaving 8 bases between. Germline-derived CDR1 and CDR2 are SGDLS and YYNGEE. The CDR3 protein is CASSVVGRTGELFF. Here the CDR3 DNA reads TGTGCCAGCAGCGTAGTAGGAAGGACCGGGGAGCTGTTTTTT.

The chain has TRBV19 and TRBJ1-1; TRBD1 is a possible D gene (5 bases). Trimming removed 3 bases at V and 10 bases at J, with 18 bases between. There are 14 residues in the CDR3. Per the germline V gene, CDR1 is LNHDA and CDR2 is SQIVND (reference sequence). The CDR3 DNA follows: TGTGCCAGTAGTATGTCGGGGCGCCCGATTGGAGCTTTCTTT. This encodes CASSMSGRPIGAFF.

At least ten counts were recorded for this clone. The V gene is TRBV6-2 or TRBV6-3, the J gene TRBJ2-7, with D possibly being TRBD1 (5 bases). The CDR3 has 17 amino acids. CDR1 and CDR2 (germline): MNHEY, SVGEGT. Trimming shortened V by 6 bases and J by 2 bases, and 23 bases separated the two germline ends. CDR3 DNA: TGTGCCAGCAGCATACCCACAGGCGTGACCTATACCTACGAGCAGTACTTC. Protein sequence: CASSIPTGVTYTYEQYF.

Turning to this clone: An end of the junction does not agree with germline; a read error may underlie this. This rearrangement joins TRBV27 to TRBJ2-6, with 8 nucleotides matching TRBD1. CDR1 is MNHEY and CDR2 is SMNVEV in the germline V gene (reference sequence). The CDR3 runs 18 residues. For the CDR3, the DNA is TGTGCCAGCGGTTTAAGAAGGGACAGGCTTTCTGGGGCCAACGTCCTGACTTTC. This gives the protein CASGLRRDRLSGANVLTF.